A single sample gave rise to the 17 T cell receptor beta chains below, sequenced in a study of cytomegalovirus exposure and HLA in healthy donors. The PCR ran on 60 Vbeta and 13 Jbeta primers. Assay used: immunoSEQ multiplex PCR; TCRdb lists only in-frame clones, some missing. The table includes approximately 150,000 clones, roughly two thirds detected once. Sequencing was performed on PBMCs. Every receptor here comes from a woman aged 40-49 years in good health and CMV-seropositive.

The chain is built from TRBV6-5 and TRBJ2-1; D is possibly TRBD1 (6 bases). The CDR3 loop spans 13 amino acids. The germline CDR1 and CDR2 sequences are MNHEY and SVGAGI. The ends were cut back, 6 bases at V and 7 bases at J, with 13 bases in the middle. The CDR3 sequence is CASRSQGPNEQFF. As DNA, the CDR3 is TGTGCCAGCAGGTCCCAGGGGCCGAATGAGCAGTTCTTC.

The V gene is TRBV27, the J gene TRBJ1-6; 9 nucleotides line up with TRBD1. The CDR3 has 14 amino acids. Per the germline V gene, CDR1 is MNHEY and CDR2 is SMNVEV (reference sequence). After removal of 5 bases from V and 10 bases from J, the junction contained 6 bases not matched to a gene. In nucleotides, the CDR3 is TGTGCCAGCAGTCTCGGGACAGGGAACTCACCCCTCCACTTT. This gives the protein CASSLGTGNSPLHF.

This chain uses TRBV7-8 with TRBJ2-3; D is possibly TRBD2 (5 bases). V lost 3 bases to trimming and J lost 1 base, with 11 bases between them. CDR3 size: 15 residues. From germline, CDR1 is SGHVS and CDR2 FQNEAQ. The CDR3 nucleotides read TGTGCCAGCAGCTTGTGGCTAGCAGGCACAGATACGCAGTATTTT. It yields the protein CASSLWLAGTDTQYF.

The CDR3 DNA reads as TGTGCCAGCAGTTTAGCACGGGGGGGCGGAGCTAGCACAGATACGCAGTATTTT. Amino acid sequence: CASSLARGGGASTDTQYF. The V gene is TRBV28, the J gene TRBJ2-3; TRBD2 aligns across 8 bases. Germline lookup yields CDR1 MDHEN and CDR2 SYDVKM. The CDR3 is 18 amino acids. With V trimmed by 2 bases and J by 0 bases, 10 bases remained unmatched.

For this clone: Mismatch with germline at one junction end may stem from a read error. This same CDR3 is encoded by further DNA sequences in the sample. The CDR3 bases are TGTGCCAGCAGTTCGGGGTTTAGGACTGAAGCTTTCTTC. Its translation is CASSSGFRTEAFF. The V and J genes are TRBV6-6 and TRBJ1-1, with D hard to call. The CDR3 runs 13 residues. The germline CDR1 and CDR2 sequences are MNHNY and SVGAGI (reference sequence).

This chain links TRBV4-3 with TRBJ2-2; the match to TRBD2 covers 10 bases. CDR1 LGHNA and CDR2 YSLEER come from the germline V gene. This CDR3 has 16 amino acids. The J segment lost 5 bases and the V segment lost 1 base, leaving 4 bases of the junction unmatched. DNA of the CDR3: TGCGCCAGCAGCCAAGTGCCTAGCGGGGGAACCGGGGAGCTGTTTTTT. Translation: CASSQVPSGGTGELFF.

This CDR3 reads CASSSSGTGQREYF. The CDR3 DNA reads as TGTGCCAGCAGCTCCTCAGGGACAGGCCAGCGGGAGTACTTC. V gene TRBV13 combines with J gene TRBJ2-7; 8 positions agree with TRBD1. The length of the CDR3 is 14 residues. The germline gives CDR1 PRHDT, CDR2 FYEKMQ (reference sequence). Losses at the gene ends were 4 bases for V and 11 bases for J; bases not matched to a gene: 13.

V gene TRBV18 combines with J gene TRBJ1-4, with D possibly matching TRBD1 (6 bases). Per the germline V gene, CDR1 is KGHSH and CDR2 is LQKENI. The V and J ends lost 3 bases and 4 bases respectively, with 15 bases between them. The CDR3 is made up of 16 amino acids. Here the CDR3 reads CASSPRGRPDNEKLFF. CDR3 nucleotides: TGTGCCAGCTCACCCAGGGGCCGGCCCGATAATGAAAAACTGTTTTTT.

The rearrangement uses TRBV28 and TRBJ1-5; 8 nucleotides line up with TRBD1. This CDR3 has 17 residues. Germline V gene data show CDR1 as MDHEN and CDR2 as SYDVKM. The V and J ends lost 7 bases and 6 bases, in that order; junction bases with no gene match: 17. The CDR3 bases are TGTGCCAGCAACCCGAACGCCGGGACAGGAGTCGGTCAGCCCCAGCATTTT. Residues: CASNPNAGTGVGQPQHF.

V gene TRBV7-2 combines with J gene TRBJ1-2, with D tentatively TRBD1 (5 bases). Trimming took off 4 bases at V and 8 bases at J, with 17 bases between the two ends. The CDR3 contains 14 residues. CDR1 and CDR2 (germline): SGHTA, FQGNSA. The CDR3 here is CASSSAGSSRGYTF. CDR3 DNA sequence: TGTGCCAGCAGCTCAGCAGGGAGTTCGCGAGGCTACACCTTC. Full variable domain (remainder filled in from reference TRBV7-2 and TRBJ1-2): GAGVSQSPSNKVTEKGKDVELRCDPISGHTALYWYRQSLGQGLEFLIYFQGNSAPDKSGLPSDRFSAERTGGSVSTLTIQRTQQEDSAVYLCASSSAGSSRGYTFGSGTRLTVV.

As for this clone: Sequence at one end of the junction differs from germline and may be a read error. The J gene is TRBJ1-6, the V gene TRBV25-1; 7 bases agree with TRBD1. Looked up from germline, CDR1 is MGHDK and CDR2 is SYGVNS. There are 17 residues in the CDR3. The CDR3 protein is CASSDSRGRSYNSPLNF. The DNA for the CDR3 is TGTGCCAGCAGTGATTCAAGGGGGCGATCCTATAATTCACCCCTCAACTTT.

The chain is built from TRBV19 and TRBJ2-3; TRBD1 agrees at 7 bases. The CDR3 runs 15 residues. CDR1 and CDR2 (germline): LNHDA, SQIVND (reference sequence). V lost 7 bases to trimming and J lost 3 bases; unmatched junction nucleotides: 10. This chain's CDR3 is CASKKTGKGTDTQYF. In DNA form, the CDR3 reads TGTGCCAGTAAGAAGACAGGGAAAGGGACAGATACGCAGTATTTT.

This clone has just a few counts. This chain joins TRBV9 and TRBJ2-3, with 8 bases aligning to TRBD2. From germline, CDR1 is SGDLS and CDR2 YYNGEE. V lost 0 bases, J lost 4 bases, and 7 bases stayed unmatched. The CDR3 runs 16 residues. The CDR3 spells CASSVAAGGGADTQYF. In DNA, the CDR3 is TGTGCCAGCAGCGTAGCGGCGGGAGGTGGGGCAGATACGCAGTATTTT. Supplemented by reference TRBV9 and TRBJ2-3, the full variable domain reads DSGVTQTPKHLITATGQRVTLRCSPRSGDLSVYWYQQSLDQGLQFLIQYYNGEERAKGNILERFSAQQFPDLHSELNLSSLELGDSALYFCASSVAAGGGADTQYFGPGTRLTVL.

This clone has just a few counts. The V gene is TRBV6-6, the J gene TRBJ1-1; 7 bases map to TRBD1. Germline-derived CDR1 and CDR2 are MNHNY and SVGAGI (reference sequence). This CDR3 region has 15 residues. V dropped 6 bases and J dropped 0; count of bases not matched to a gene: 7. The CDR3 DNA is TGTGCCAGCAGAGGAGCAGGGGGTGTGAACACTGAAGCTTTCTTT. The encoded protein is CASRGAGGVNTEAFF.

The chain couples TRBV18 to TRBJ2-2; D might be TRBD2 (5 bases). The CDR3 covers 16 residues. In germline, CDR1 is KGHSH, CDR2 LQKENI. The ends were cut back, 6 bases at V and 1 base at J, with 15 bases in the middle. DNA for the CDR3: TGTGCCAGCTCTCCTACCGGGATCCAGAACACCGGGGAGCTGTTTTTT. As protein: CASSPTGIQNTGELFF.

This rearrangement joins TRBV28 to TRBJ1-2; D is undetermined. In germline, CDR1 is MDHEN, CDR2 SYDVKM. The CDR3 loop spans 13 amino acids. V was pared by 2 bases and J by 8 bases, with 12 bases between. CDR3 DNA sequence: TGTGCCAGCAGTTTAGTCCGAGGGCAGGGCTACACCTTC. Protein sequence: CASSLVRGQGYTF.

The chain joins TRBV5-1 to TRBJ2-1; D perhaps matches TRBD2 (5 bases). Trimming removed 4 bases from V and 2 bases from J, with 13 bases in between. The CDR3 sequence is 15 residues long. From germline, CDR1 is SGHRS and CDR2 YFSETQ. The CDR3 region has the DNA TGCGCCAGCAGCCCGACGCCCGGGACCTACAATGAGCAGTTCTTC. It is translated as CASSPTPGTYNEQFF.